Below are 20 T cell receptor beta chains sequenced from a single sample in a study of T cells expressing NK-cell markers. With the 5' RACE reads reprocessed, TCRdb shows one record per CDR3 protein and no DNA. The table lists about 460,000 distinct CDR3 sequences. The sequencing sample was made of blood T cells: a sorted CD56 or NKG2C T cell subset, CD4+ or CD8+ T cells, or bulk PBMC T cells (not recorded which). Every receptor here comes from a woman aged 45-65 years in good health.

This chain connects TRBV20-1 to TRBJ1-1. The CDR3 consists of 14 residues. Germline V gene data show CDR1 as DFQATT and CDR2 as SNEGSKA (reference sequence). The CDR3 loop reads CSARVSRAYTEAFF.

The chain uses TRBV12-3 or TRBV12-4 and TRBJ2-3; TCRdb designates TRBD1, a call that cannot be tested without DNA. The CDR3 is 17 residues long. The CDR3 is CASFNRVRGIQGVTQYF.

The chain links TRBV7-2 to TRBJ1-5. The CDR3 consists of 17 residues. Germline loops: CDR1 SGHTA, CDR2 FQGNSA. CDR3 loop: CASSLSVRRTSNQPQHF.

V is TRBV11-2 and J is TRBJ2-2; TCRdb designates TRBD2, a call that cannot be tested without DNA. Looked up from germline, CDR1 is SGHAT and CDR2 is FQNNGV. The CDR3 length is 15 residues. CDR3 sequence: CASSLEAGDGGELFF.

The CDR3 spells CASSPGGRSNQPQHF. This sequence joins TRBV12-3 or TRBV12-4 and TRBJ1-5; the TCRdb call, TRBD1, lacks DNA for checking. This CDR3 region has 15 residues.

V and J are TRBV30 and TRBJ2-7; TCRdb's D gene call, TRBD2, goes unchecked for lack of DNA. The CDR3 loop spans 12 amino acids. The V gene's germline CDR1 is GTSNPN and CDR2 SVGIG (reference sequence). Here the CDR3 reads CAWSVTSYEQYF.

The rearrangement links TRBV7-2 to TRBJ2-3. The CDR3 totals 16 residues. Germline assignment: CDR1 SGHTA and CDR2 FQGNSA. The CDR3 region is CASSLLDWFGTDTQYF.

The chain carries TRBV6-2 or TRBV6-3 and TRBJ2-1; lacking DNA, the TRBD2 call made by TCRdb goes unchecked. The germline V gene encodes CDR1 MNHEY and CDR2 SVGEGT. The CDR3 is made up of 19 amino acids. The CDR3 region is CASIGSEPGLAGNYNEQFF.

This chain connects TRBV12-3 or TRBV12-4 to TRBJ1-2. The CDR3 has 16 amino acids. This CDR3 is CASSLSRAAANYGYTF.

This rearrangement joins TRBV25-1 to TRBJ2-3; TCRdb designates TRBD2, a call that cannot be tested without DNA. There are 13 residues in the CDR3. CDR1 and CDR2 (germline): MGHDK, SYGVNS. The CDR3 loop reads CASSWREYVTQYF.

The genes are TRBV15 and TRBJ2-7; TCRdb's D call, TRBD1, is unchecked because there is no DNA. The CDR3 is 15 residues long. Germline CDR1 reads LNHNV; CDR2 reads YYDKDF (reference sequence). Here the CDR3 reads CATSREQGASYEQYF.

CDR3 protein: CASSPRLVSYNEQFF. V and J are TRBV7-8 and TRBJ2-1; without DNA, the TCRdb call of TRBD2 cannot be checked. The germline gives CDR1 SGHVS, CDR2 FQNEAQ. This CDR3 is 15 amino acids long.

This chain joins TRBV5-1 and TRBJ2-7; TCRdb indicates TRBD2, and absent DNA this call remains unverified. The CDR3 totals 15 residues. Germline V gene sequence: CDR1 SGHRS, CDR2 YFSETQ. This CDR3 is CASSYTKALIYGQYF. The whole variable domain, remainder taken from reference TRBV5-1 and TRBJ2-7, is KAGVTQTPRYLIKTRGQQVTLSCSPISGHRSVSWYQQTPGQGLQFLFEYFSETQRNKGNFPGRFSGRQFSNSRSEMNVSTLELGDSALYLCASSYTKALIYGQYFGPGTRLTVT.

The rearrangement joins TRBV7-9 to TRBJ2-7; TCRdb names TRBD2, which stays unverified in the absence of DNA. CDR1 and CDR2 from the germline V gene are SEHNR and FQNEAQ (reference sequence). The CDR3 contains 15 residues. This CDR3 is CASRPSGGGPHEQYF.

The chain employs TRBV30 and TRBJ2-1; TCRdb returns TRBD1, unconfirmable since there is no DNA. The CDR3 loop spans 12 amino acids. Germline CDR1 reads GTSNPN; CDR2 reads SVGIG (reference sequence). The CDR3: CAWFLGGYEQFF.

This chain connects TRBV11-2 to TRBJ2-1; TCRdb's D gene call, TRBD2, goes unchecked for lack of DNA. Germline CDR1 reads SGHAT; CDR2 reads FQNNGV. This CDR3 spans 16 amino acids. CDR3 sequence reads: CASSFHYSGLNNEQFF.

The V and J genes are TRBV7-2 and TRBJ2-1. Germline values: CDR1 SGHTA, CDR2 FQGNSA. The CDR3 is made up of 17 amino acids. The CDR3 is CASSSLPSGPSSYEQFF.

This chain joins TRBV19 and TRBJ2-1; the TCRdb call, TRBD2, lacks DNA for checking. The CDR3 covers 14 residues. The germline V gene encodes CDR1 LNHDA and CDR2 SQIVND (reference sequence). The CDR3 loop reads CASQLAAVYNEQFF.

The V and J genes are TRBV20-1 and TRBJ1-4; the D call of TRBD1 rests on TCRdb alone, since no DNA is present to check it. Germline assignment: CDR1 DFQATT and CDR2 SNEGSKA (reference sequence). This CDR3 has 14 amino acids. This chain's CDR3 is CSASPGRGDEKLFF.

The chain couples TRBV4-1 to TRBJ2-4. This CDR3 has 16 amino acids. Germline V gives CDR1 MGHRA, CDR2 YSYEKL. CDR3 residues: CASSQVGSLAKNIQYF.